This T cell receptor (beta chain) was profiled in a study of OX40 agonist ivuxolimab in advanced cancers. For the study at large: Patients were approximately 80% male with ages about 20 to 79, mean about 60.

Overall study findings and caveats: Some nonresponders additionally presented with little normalized T-cell clonal expansion. The study found among the lowest clonal expansion in partial responders at 0.1-3.0 mg/kg. At doses 0.1 to 3.0 mg/kg, CD4+ and CD8+ clones expanded.

The CDR3 is 14 residues long. V was clipped by 10 bases and J by 4 bases, with 16 bases between them. CDR1 ENHRY and CDR2 SYGVKD come from the germline V gene. The protocol was immunoSEQ multiplex PCR, while the TCRdb copy is restricted to in-frame clones and leaves out a portion. The profile shows nearly 50,000 clones, about 90% of them singletons. About this clone itself: The antigen is not known.

Sequenced material: CD4+ or CD8+ T cells sorted from blood, taken in a trial of the OX40 agonist ivuxolimab. This clonotype originated in an adult with an advanced solid tumor such as melanoma, head and neck, liver or kidney cancer. The chain has TRBV10-3 and TRBJ1-4; tentatively, D is TRBD1 (5 bases). This chain's CDR3 is CASTDDRFNEKLFF. The CDR3 region has the DNA TGTGCCAGCACAGACGACAGATTTAATGAAAAACTGTTTTTT.